These 28 T cell receptor beta chains originate from one sample sequenced in a study of control samples from healthy donors and cancer patients. The repertoire was sequenced with immunoSEQ multiplex PCR; TCRdb's copy has only in-frame clones and lacks some. Among just over 80,000 clones listed, approximately 89% were seen once. The sample taken for sequencing was blood. These receptors originate from a man in his forties or fifties in good health.

The chain has TRBV2 and TRBJ1-2; TRBD1 matches at 9 bases. V shed 7 bases, J shed 8 bases, and the junction held 8 bases outside the gene matches. The CDR3 extends over 13 amino acids. The germline gives CDR1 SNHLY, CDR2 FYNNEI. This CDR3 is CASTIQGARGYTF. For the CDR3, the DNA is TGTGCCAGCACCATACAGGGGGCGCGGGGCTACACCTTC. Drawing the rest from reference TRBV2 and TRBJ1-2, the complete variable domain is EPEVTQTPSHQVTQMGQEVILRCVPISNHLYFYWYRQILGQKVEFLVSFYNNEISEKSEIFDDQFSVERPDGSNFTLKIRSTKLEDSAMYFCASTIQGARGYTFGSGTRLTVV.

This chain links TRBV18 with TRBJ1-3; TRBD1 might be the D (5 bases). The V gene's germline CDR1 is KGHSH and CDR2 LQKENI. This CDR3 is built from 16 residues. V was clipped by 0 bases and J by 4 bases, with 13 bases between them. CDR3 coding DNA: TGTGCCAGCTCACCACCCGTGAGGGGTTCAGGAAACACCATATATTTT. It codes for CASSPPVRGSGNTIYF. Supplemented by reference TRBV18 and TRBJ1-3, the full variable domain reads NAGVMQNPRHLVRRRGQEARLRCSPMKGHSHVYWYRQLPEEGLKFMVYLQKENIIDESGMPKERFSAEFPKEGPSILRIQQVVRGDSAAYFCASSPPVRGSGNTIYFGEGSWLTVV.

The CDR3 DNA reads TGTGCCAGCAGCGCCGGACACCTTGTAGCTGAAGCTTTCTTT. Protein product: CASSAGHLVAEAFF. V is TRBV9 and J is TRBJ1-1, with D perhaps TRBD1 (5 bases). V lost 3 bases and J 6 bases, leaving 15 bases between the germline ends. This CDR3 region has 14 residues. Germline CDR1 is SGDLS and CDR2 is YYNGEE.

V and J are TRBV15 and TRBJ2-7; 7 bases fit TRBD1. Losses at the gene ends were 0 bases for V and 6 bases for J; bases not matched to a gene: 8. The CDR3 sequence is 15 residues long. Germline CDR1 is LNHNV and CDR2 is YYDKDF (reference sequence). CDR3 in DNA: TGTGCCACCAGCAGAGATTCGGGCAGGGGGACCGAGCAGTACTTC. It translates to CATSRDSGRGTEQYF.

The chain couples TRBV5-1 to TRBJ2-1; 13 nucleotides agree with TRBD2. This CDR3 contains 16 residues. In germline, CDR1 is SGHRS, CDR2 YFSETQ. V lost 4 bases and J lost 8; bases outside the gene matches: 9. This CDR3 is CASSTGLAGAGDEQFF. The CDR3 nucleotides are TGCGCCAGCAGCACCGGACTAGCGGGGGCCGGGGATGAGCAGTTCTTC.

This chain joins TRBV30 and TRBJ1-6; 7 bases align to TRBD1. The CDR3 contains 17 residues. Germline CDR1 GTSNPN, CDR2 SVGIG (reference sequence). Trimming took 3 bases from V and 13 from J; bases not matched to a gene: 21. CDR3: CAWRIPQGQAQKSPLHF. CDR3 sequence (DNA): TGTGCCTGGAGGATACCCCAAGGACAGGCCCAGAAGTCGCCCCTCCACTTT.

The chain recombines TRBV5-4 with TRBJ2-2; 11 bases are shared with TRBD1. In germline, CDR1 is SGHNT, CDR2 YYREEE (reference sequence). Trimming cost V 3 bases and J 5 bases; bases outside gene matches: 3. This CDR3 is 15 amino acids long. This CDR3 is CASSSDRGRTGELFF. CDR3 sequence (DNA): TGTGCCAGCAGCTCGGACAGGGGGCGTACCGGGGAGCTGTTTTTT.

The chain carries TRBV6-5 and TRBJ1-6; 7 nucleotides agree with TRBD1. The CDR3 covers 15 residues. With V trimmed by 6 bases and J by 7 bases, 9 bases remained unmatched. CDR1 is MNHEY and CDR2 is SVGAGI in the germline V gene. The CDR3 coding sequence is TGTGCCAGCAGGGTCTCCGGGACAGCGAATTCACCCCTCCACTTT. This encodes CASRVSGTANSPLHF.

V and J are TRBV5-1 and TRBJ1-1; D call uncertain. Germline CDR1 reads SGHRS; CDR2 reads YFSETQ. Trimming removed 0 bases from V and 8 bases from J, with 5 bases in between. The CDR3 contains 11 residues. CDR3 DNA sequence: TGCGCCAGCAGCTTGGGGCAGGAAGCTTTCTTT. It yields the protein CASSLGQEAFF.

J is TRBJ1-1 and V is TRBV6-2 or TRBV6-3; the D gene is possibly TRBD1 (6 bases). The germline V and J ends were trimmed by 5 bases and 1 base, with 20 bases remaining between them. The germline CDR1 and CDR2 sequences are MNHEY and SVGEGT. The CDR3 covers 17 residues. CDR3 in DNA: TGTGCCAGCAGTCCGGGAAGGGGGGGCGCAAGGAACACTGAAGCTTTCTTT. It translates to CASSPGRGGARNTEAFF.

This clone was recorded only once. V and J are TRBV5-1 and TRBJ1-1; D is possibly TRBD1 (6 bases). The CDR3 spans 15 residues. V was cut by 0 bases and J by 5 bases, with 14 bases left in between. Germline values: CDR1 SGHRS, CDR2 YFSETQ. As DNA, the CDR3 is TGCGCCAGCAGCTTGGTCTCCACAGGGACGACTGAAGCTTTCTTT. The encoded protein is CASSLVSTGTTEAFF.

This clone occurred once. The chain joins TRBV3-1 (or the pseudogene TRBV3-2) to TRBJ2-7; 7 bases are a match to TRBD1. Trimming removed 0 bases from V and 4 bases from J; junction bases left unmatched: 6. In germline, CDR1 is LGHDT, CDR2 YNNKEL (reference sequence). This CDR3 contains 15 residues. This CDR3 reads CASSQDPGQIYEQYF. CDR3 bases: TGTGCCAGCAGCCAAGACCCGGGACAGATTTACGAGCAGTACTTC.

The rearrangement links TRBV6-5 to TRBJ2-2; D not certain. The CDR3 runs to 14 residues. V lost 10 bases, J lost 1 base, and 13 bases lay in between. The germline V gene has CDR1 MNHEY and CDR2 SVGAGI. CDR3 sequence (DNA): TGTGCCACCATACTGACGGGGAACACCGGGGAGCTGTTTTTT. This encodes CATILTGNTGELFF.

The chain joins TRBV12-5 to TRBJ2-7, with D tentatively TRBD1 (5 bases). Germline CDR1 and CDR2: LGHNT and FRNRAP. V lost 1 base, J lost 3 bases, and 7 bases lay in between. The CDR3 extends over 13 amino acids. The CDR3 nucleotides are TGTGCTAGTGGTTTGGGACAGAGCTACGAGCAGTACTTC. Protein: CASGLGQSYEQYF.

This clone was observed a single time. V usage is TRBV27 and J usage is TRBJ1-2; 7 nucleotides line up with TRBD1. CDR1 is MNHEY and CDR2 is SMNVEV in the germline V gene (reference sequence). The length of the CDR3 is 16 residues. After removal of 6 bases from V and 4 bases from J, the junction contained 14 bases not matched to a gene. The CDR3 region is CASRPLGGQSSYGYTF. The CDR3 DNA reads as TGTGCCAGCAGGCCTCTTGGGGGACAGAGTTCCTATGGCTACACCTTC.

This clone was found a few times. The chain employs TRBV2 and TRBJ1-1; 7 bases are shared with TRBD1. Trimming removed 5 bases from V and 1 base from J; junction bases left unmatched: 7. Germline V gives CDR1 SNHLY, CDR2 FYNNEI. The CDR3 has 15 amino acids. CDR3 nucleotides: TGTGCCAGCAGTATAGGGGCAGGGGGGAACACTGAAGCTTTCTTT. It translates to CASSIGAGGNTEAFF.

V is TRBV27 and J is TRBJ2-3; 7 bases map to TRBD1. The CDR3 spans 15 residues. Trimming took 2 bases from V and 1 from J; bases not matched to a gene: 3. Germline V lookup: CDR1 MNHEY, CDR2 SMNVEV (reference sequence). The CDR3 spells CASSLRRGRTDTQYF. DNA of the CDR3: TGTGCCAGCAGTTTAAGAAGGGGGCGCACAGATACGCAGTATTTT.

The chain carries TRBV2 and TRBJ1-1; tentative D call: TRBD1 (5 bases). V was cut by 7 bases and J by 4 bases, with 10 bases left in between. The CDR3 totals 12 residues. The V gene's germline CDR1 is SNHLY and CDR2 FYNNEI. The CDR3: CASKAGGTEAFF. The CDR3, as DNA: TGTGCCAGCAAGGCGGGGGGCACTGAAGCTTTCTTT.

This clone was picked up one time. J is TRBJ1-1 and V is TRBV7-9, with TRBD1 as a possible D gene (6 bases). CDR1 and CDR2 (germline): SEHNR, FQNEAQ (reference sequence). V lost 5 bases and J 5 bases, leaving 9 bases between the germline ends. The length of the CDR3 is 12 residues. The CDR3 nucleotides are TGTGCCAGCAGCGTCCAGGGGACTGAAGCTTTCTTT. It yields the protein CASSVQGTEAFF. The variable domain in full, with the rest retrieved from reference TRBV7-9 and TRBJ1-1, is DTGVSQNPRHKITKRGQNVTFRCDPISEHNRLYWYRQTLGQGPEFLTYFQNEAQLEKSRLLSDRFSAERPKGSFSTLEIQRTEQGDSAMYLCASSVQGTEAFFGQGTRLTVV.

The chain has TRBV29-1 and TRBJ2-7, with TRBD1 as a possible D gene (6 bases). CDR1 SQVTM and CDR2 ANQGSEA come from the germline V gene. Trimming removed 4 bases at V and 3 bases at J, with 7 bases between. This CDR3 comprises 11 residues. This CDR3 reads CSVVRGYEQYF. The CDR3 DNA reads TGCAGCGTTGTCAGGGGCTACGAGCAGTACTTC.

V is TRBV6-4 and J is TRBJ2-1, with a tentative D call TRBD2 (7 bases). The V gene lost 3 bases and the J gene lost 0 bases, with 12 bases spanning the gap. Germline CDR1 is MRHNA and CDR2 is SNTAGT. This CDR3 spans 16 amino acids. This CDR3 reads CASSEEGGLSYNEQFF. For the CDR3, the DNA is TGTGCCAGCAGTGAAGAGGGGGGGCTCTCCTACAATGAGCAGTTCTTC.

The chain joins TRBV29-1 to TRBJ1-2; D perhaps matches TRBD1 (6 bases). The CDR3 covers 14 residues. Trimming cost V 6 bases and J 4 bases, with 18 bases left between them. CDR1 SQVTM and CDR2 ANQGSEA come from the germline V gene. CDR3 protein: CSVQQGRTSYGYTF. The DNA for the CDR3 is TGCAGCGTGCAACAGGGACGGACGTCCTATGGCTACACCTTC.

The CDR3 nucleotides are TGCGCCAGCAGTCCTAAGACAGGGCCTAGCGTACCCTATGAGACCCAGTACTTC. Its translation is CASSPKTGPSVPYETQYF. V usage is TRBV23-1 and J usage is TRBJ2-5, with D possibly matching TRBD1 (7 bases). TRBV23-1 is annotated as an ORF whose role is uncertain. The CDR3 consists of 18 residues. Trimming took off 4 bases at V and 5 bases at J, with 26 bases between the two ends.

The CDR3 bases are TGTGCCAGCAGCGTAGCTTCCGGAAGCAATCAGCCCCAGCATTTT. It encodes CASSVASGSNQPQHF. The V and J genes are TRBV9 and TRBJ1-5; no reliable D call. CDR1 SGDLS and CDR2 YYNGEE come from the germline V gene. With 0 bases removed from V and 1 base from J, the gap between germline ends came to 8 bases. The length of the CDR3 is 15 residues.

This chain joins TRBV19 and TRBJ1-1; a weak D match, TRBD1 (5 bases). The length of the CDR3 is 13 residues. V lost 4 bases to trimming and J lost 0 bases, with 6 bases between them. From germline, CDR1 is LNHDA and CDR2 SQIVND (reference sequence). The CDR3 DNA follows: TGTGCCAGTAGTAACAGGCTGAACACTGAAGCTTTCTTT. It specifies CASSNRLNTEAFF.

The chain joins TRBV4-2 to TRBJ1-5; 8 bases fit TRBD1. The germline CDR1 and CDR2 sequences are LGHNA and YNFKEQ. V lost 0 bases, J lost 4 bases, and 2 bases stayed unmatched. The CDR3 contains 15 residues. The CDR3 region is CASSQDGQGNQPQHF. CDR3 DNA sequence: TGTGCCAGCAGCCAAGATGGACAGGGAAATCAGCCCCAGCATTTT.

This clone occurred once. The J gene is TRBJ1-1, the V gene TRBV6-5; D possibly corresponds to TRBD1 (6 bases). This CDR3 contains 14 residues. V shed 2 bases and J shed 5 bases, with 12 bases lying between them. CDR1 MNHEY and CDR2 SVGAGI come from the germline V gene. The CDR3 DNA sequence: TGTGCCAGCAGTTACGACCAGGGGAGAACTGAAGCTTTCTTT. The encoded protein is CASSYDQGRTEAFF.

The chain employs TRBV5-1 and TRBJ1-1, with D perhaps TRBD1 (6 bases). Trimming shortened V by 0 bases and J by 4 bases, and 13 bases separated the two germline ends. The V gene's germline CDR1 is SGHRS and CDR2 YFSETQ. This CDR3 comprises 15 residues. CDR3 region: CASSLAGGALTEAFF. CDR3 DNA sequence: TGCGCCAGCAGCTTGGCCGGGGGGGCGCTCACTGAAGCTTTCTTT.